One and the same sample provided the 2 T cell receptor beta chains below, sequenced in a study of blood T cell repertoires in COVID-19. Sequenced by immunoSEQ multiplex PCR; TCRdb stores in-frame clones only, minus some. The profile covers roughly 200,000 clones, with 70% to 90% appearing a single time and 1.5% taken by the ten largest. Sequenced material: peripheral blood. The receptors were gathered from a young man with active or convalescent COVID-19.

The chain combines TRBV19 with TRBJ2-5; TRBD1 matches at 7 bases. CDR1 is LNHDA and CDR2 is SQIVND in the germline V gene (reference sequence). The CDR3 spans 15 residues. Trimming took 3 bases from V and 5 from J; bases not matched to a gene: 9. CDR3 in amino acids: CASSISNRGVETQYF. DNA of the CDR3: TGTGCCAGTAGTATTTCTAACAGGGGTGTGGAGACCCAGTACTTC.

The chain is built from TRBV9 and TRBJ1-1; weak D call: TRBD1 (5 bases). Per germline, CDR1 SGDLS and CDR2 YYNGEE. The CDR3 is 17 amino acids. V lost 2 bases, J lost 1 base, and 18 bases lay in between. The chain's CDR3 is CASSVLRGLGKNTEAFF. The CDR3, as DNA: TGTGCCAGCAGCGTTCTAAGGGGCCTGGGGAAGAACACTGAAGCTTTCTTT.